This entry is about one T cell receptor beta chain. The antigen remains undetermined. The data originate from a study of OX40 agonist ivuxolimab in advanced cancers. Study information: Ivuxolimab, which is an agonistic anti-OX40 (CD134) antibody, was administered to the patients. The dose-escalation cohort was approximately 81% male, with a mean age of around 60 years, ranging about 23 to 80. Study-level points and caveats: Expanded clones were, on average, more numerous among CD8+ T cells than CD4+. In the expanded peripheral T cells, antigen specificity was never determined.

Method: immunoSEQ multiplex PCR; TCRdb's copy keeps in-frame clones and lacks some. The table has approximately 76,000 clones, 92% seen once; the top ten hold over 7.5%. Sample: CD4+ or CD8+ T cells sorted from blood, taken in a trial of the OX40 agonist ivuxolimab. This receptor was taken from an adult with an advanced solid tumor such as melanoma, head and neck, liver or kidney cancer.

The CDR3 DNA reads as TGTGCCATCAGCTCCGACAGGGGGCCGGATGGCTACACCTTC. Its translation: CAISSDRGPDGYTF. J is TRBJ1-2 and V is TRBV10-3, with 10 positions matching TRBD1. The CDR3 spans 14 residues. V dropped 6 bases and J dropped 6; count of bases not matched to a gene: 7. Germline V gene lookup returns CDR1 ENHRY and CDR2 SYGVKD.